The clone carrying this T cell receptor beta chain turned up a few times. The antigen is undetermined. This sample was taken from a study of beta chain features in type 1 diabetes. Study summary: The patients were much like the healthy donors in age, gender and cell yields. Study-wide points: Among all four CD4+ subsets, Type 1 diabetes patients had TCRB CDR3s that were moderately but significantly shorter.

This CDR3 is built from 15 residues. Per germline, CDR1 SGHRS and CDR2 YFSETQ. Trimming took 3 bases from V and 0 from J; bases not matched to a gene: 6. All of the isolated RNA was reverse transcribed, so expressed TCRB transcripts were sequenced. This table comes from immunoSEQ multiplex PCR, and its TCRdb copy is limited to in-frame clones, with some not included. The table includes 900,000 or so clones, roughly a sixth detected once. The sequencing input was naive CD4+ T cells from blood. The sequence came from a woman between 18 and 29 years old in good health. The gene calls are TRBV5-1 and TRBJ2-7; 7 nucleotides match TRBD2. The CDR3 DNA follows: TGCGCCAGCAGCTCAGTAGCGGGCAGCTCCTACGAGCAGTACTTC. Amino acid sequence: CASSSVAGSSYEQYF.